These T cell receptor beta chains were read from a single sample in a study of T cells in Graves' hyperthyroidism and ophthalmopathy. TCRdb used MiXCR to reprocess the multiplex PCR reads, holding one entry per CDR3 protein. The sample contains 650,000 to 850,000 distinct CDR3 sequences, 15% to 20% of which appear only once. The sequenced material came from blood. The receptor source for this set is a woman aged 45 to 65 with Graves' hyperthyroidism that later progressed to Graves' ophthalmopathy. The CDR3 runs from the conserved cysteine through the conserved F or W. Each record gives: V gene, clone size, J gene, D gene, CDR3 protein, CDR3 DNA. A D gene is named only where the DNA matches it firmly. Clone sizes are given selectively: once, few, many, or a class where the clone is expanded.

>TRBV20-1|-|TRBJ1-1|-
CSTSRDQKTNTEAFF
TGCAGTACTTCCCGGGACCAAAAAACGAACACTGAAGCTTTCTTT
>TRBV7-9|-|TRBJ2-7|-
CASSFWEGSYEQYF
TGTGCCAGCAGCTTTTGGGAAGGAAGCTACGAGCAGTACTTC
>TRBV11-1|-|TRBJ2-1|-
CASSLVRKGSTYNEQFF
TGTGCCAGCAGCTTAGTGCGGAAGGGAAGCACCTACAATGAGCAGTTCTTC
>TRBV2|many|TRBJ2-3|-
CASSGQAPDTQYF
TGTGCCAGCAGTGGGCAGGCACCAGATACGCAGTATTTT
>TRBV29-1|few|TRBJ1-6|TRBD1
CSARTGGGGSPLHF
TGCAGCGCCCGGACAGGGGGCGGCGGTTCACCCCTCCACTTT
>TRBV7-9|few|TRBJ2-3|TRBD2
CASSPRKGLAGISTDTQYF
TGTGCCAGCAGCCCCCGTAAGGGACTAGCGGGGATAAGCACAGATACGCAGTATTTT
>TRBV3-1|few|TRBJ2-1|TRBD1
CASSLLGTGFNEQFF
TGTGCCAGCAGCCTACTGGGGACAGGGTTCAATGAGCAGTTCTTC
>TRBV2|many|TRBJ2-4|-
CASSLNGAGDIQYF
TGTGCCAGCAGTCTAAACGGGGCTGGAGACATTCAGTACTTC
>TRBV20-1|-|TRBJ1-6|-
CNAIQSGDSPLHF
TGCAATGCCATTCAGAGCGGCGATTCACCCCTCCACTTT
>TRBV18|many|TRBJ1-1|-
CASSPMPDTEAFF
TGTGCCAGCTCACCCATGCCGGACACTGAAGCTTTCTTT
>TRBV5-4|-|TRBJ2-7|-
CASSAIRDSPGEQYF
TGTGCCAGCAGCGCGATACGGGACTCACCGGGCGAGCAGTACTTC
>TRBV11-1|once|TRBJ2-7|TRBD2
CASRPTSGGFSSYEQYF
TGTGCCAGCAGGCCGACTAGCGGGGGGTTCAGCTCCTACGAGCAGTACTTC
>TRBV12-3/TRBV12-4|few|TRBJ2-5|-
CASSSASDPQETQYF
TGTGCCAGCAGTTCGGCTAGCGATCCCCAAGAGACCCAGTACTTC
>TRBV12-3/TRBV12-4|many|TRBJ2-7|TRBD1
CASSPGDRGTYEQYF
TGTGCCAGCTCTCCGGGGGACAGGGGAACCTACGAGCAGTACTTC
>TRBV2|many|TRBJ2-1|-
CASREHPGLSYNEQFF
TGTGCCAGCAGGGAACATCCGGGACTTTCCTACAATGAGCAGTTCTTC
>TRBV6-1|few|TRBJ1-2|TRBD1
CASRNTGGGYTF
TGTGCCAGCAGGAACACAGGGGGAGGCTACACCTTC
>TRBV29-1|-|TRBJ1-4|TRBD1
CSAQGQGYEKLFF
TGCAGCGCCCAGGGACAGGGGTATGAAAAACTGTTTTTT
>TRBV2|many|TRBJ1-1|-
CASSGGEMNTEAFF
TGTGCCAGCAGTGGAGGAGAGATGAACACTGAAGCTTTCTTT
>TRBV9|-|TRBJ2-7|-
CASSVGAGSSYEQYF
TGTGCCAGCAGCGTAGGGGCAGGGAGCTCCTACGAGCAGTACTTC
>TRBV7-8|-|TRBJ2-3|-
CASSLDERGSTDTQYF
TGTGCCAGCAGCTTAGATGAACGGGGTAGCACAGATACGCAGTATTTT
>TRBV7-8|many|TRBJ2-1|TRBD1
CASSDAGTGGEYNEQFF
TGTGCCAGCAGCGACGCCGGGACAGGGGGCGAGTACAATGAGCAGTTCTTC
>TRBV15|-|TRBJ2-1|-
CATSRDYIGNEQFF
TGTGCCACCAGCAGAGATTATATCGGCAATGAGCAGTTCTTC
>TRBV12-3/TRBV12-4|many|TRBJ1-1|-
CASSLDRVDTEAFF
TGTGCCAGCAGTTTAGACAGGGTAGATACTGAAGCTTTCTTT
>TRBV6-1|many|TRBJ1-1|-
CASSTEAEAFF
TGTGCCAGCAGTACCGAGGCTGAAGCTTTCTTT
>TRBV20-1|many|TRBJ2-1|TRBD2
CSAKPAGAVSSYNEQFF
TGCAGTGCGAAGCCAGCGGGGGCCGTAAGCTCCTACAATGAGCAGTTCTTC
>TRBV6-1|-|TRBJ2-7|-
CASSVGQSSGEQYF
TGTGCCAGCAGTGTCGGACAATCCTCGGGGGAGCAGTACTTC
>TRBV7-6|-|TRBJ2-5|TRBD2
CASSLIDGGSGGRETQYF
TGTGCCAGCAGCTTAATCGACGGGGGTAGCGGGGGGCGAGAGACCCAGTACTTC
>TRBV19|few|TRBJ1-2|-
CASSARPGQTNYGYTF
TGTGCCAGTAGTGCCCGCCCCGGACAAACGAACTATGGCTACACCTTC
>TRBV9|-|TRBJ1-3|-
CASSVAAGVAIYF
TGTGCCAGCAGCGTAGCCGCGGGGGTAGCCATATATTTT
>TRBV2|-|TRBJ2-5|TRBD1
CASLDRGAGETQYF
TGTGCCAGCCTGGACAGGGGGGCGGGAGAGACCCAGTACTTC
>TRBV6-1|few|TRBJ2-5|-
CASSGTDQETQYF
TGTGCCAGCAGTGGAACAGACCAAGAGACCCAGTACTTC
>TRBV7-9|-|TRBJ2-3|-
CASNHGLYTDTQYF
TGTGCCAGCAACCATGGACTGTACACAGATACGCAGTATTTT
>TRBV15|many|TRBJ1-4|-
CATSRAGPTAFNEKLFF
TGTGCCACCAGCAGAGCGGGTCCGACAGCCTTTAATGAAAAACTGTTTTTT
>TRBV11-3|few|TRBJ2-7|TRBD2
CASSLEGTSGRPSYEQYF
TGTGCCAGCAGCTTAGAAGGGACTAGCGGAAGACCTTCCTACGAGCAGTACTTC
>TRBV12-3/TRBV12-4|few|TRBJ1-6|-
CASSAHGEGSYNSPLHF
TGTGCCAGCAGTGCCCACGGGGAAGGGTCCTATAATTCACCCCTCCACTTT
>TRBV19|few|TRBJ1-2|TRBD1
CASSIARGHIYGYTF
TGTGCCAGTAGTATTGCCAGGGGGCATATCTATGGCTACACCTTC
>TRBV11-2|few|TRBJ2-5|-
CASSARLVTQETQYF
TGTGCCAGCAGCGCCCGACTAGTGACCCAAGAGACCCAGTACTTC
>TRBV20-1|many|TRBJ2-7|-
CSASEVVSRGGEQYF
TGCAGTGCTAGTGAGGTGGTCAGCCGTGGGGGAGAGCAGTACTTC
>TRBV5-1|-|TRBJ1-1|-
CASSFEGDGLGAEAFF
TGCGCCAGCAGCTTCGAGGGGGACGGGCTTGGGGCTGAAGCTTTCTTT
>TRBV11-2|many|TRBJ2-7|-
CASRTGRSEQYF
TGTGCCAGCAGGACAGGGAGGAGCGAGCAGTACTTC
>TRBV10-2|-|TRBJ2-2|-
CASRDLGGGNTGELFF
TGCGCCAGCAGGGATTTGGGGGGGGGCAACACCGGGGAGCTGTTTTTT